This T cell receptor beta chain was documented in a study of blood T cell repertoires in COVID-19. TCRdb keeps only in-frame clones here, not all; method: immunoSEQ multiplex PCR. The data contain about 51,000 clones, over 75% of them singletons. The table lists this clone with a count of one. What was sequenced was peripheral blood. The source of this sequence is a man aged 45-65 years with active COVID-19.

CDR3 sequence: CASSEDIFNYGYTF. In nucleotides, the CDR3 is TGTGCCAGCAGTGAGGACATTTTTAACTATGGCTACACCTTC. The V and J genes are TRBV9 and TRBJ1-2, with D possibly being TRBD1 (5 bases). The CDR3 extends over 14 amino acids. V was clipped by 5 bases and J by 1 base, with 12 bases between them. Germline CDR1 is SGDLS and CDR2 is YYNGEE.